Listed below are T cell receptor beta chains from one sample, sequenced in a study of blood T cell repertoires in COVID-19. Data came from immunoSEQ multiplex PCR; TCRdb stores just in-frame clones and leaves some out. The sample has 300,000 to 350,000 clones; about nine tenths are singletons. The sequenced sample was peripheral blood. Receptors originate from a woman in her twenties or thirties with COVID-19, enrolled during active disease. The conserved cysteine and the conserved F or W are not part of the CDR3 here.

v_call	j_call	cdr3_aa
TRBV6-5	TRBJ1-3	ASRPQVVAGNTIY
TRBV5-1	TRBJ1-4	ASRQGQPNEKLF
TRBV27	TRBJ1-2	ASSLYWTGDYGYT
TRBV6-5	TRBJ2-2	ASGGLAENTGELF
TRBV19	TRBJ1-5	ASSLFGRSSNQPQH
TRBV25-1	TRBJ1-2	ASSKLNYGYT
TRBV19	TRBJ2-2	ASSELGANTGELF
TRBV27	TRBJ2-2	ASTTQRGQTGELF
TRBV30	TRBJ1-1	AWEGARMAAF
TRBV6-6	TRBJ1-3	ASSENYRGSGNTIY
TRBV2	TRBJ2-2	ASSRQGHTGELF
TRBV3-1/TRBV3-2	TRBJ2-5	ASSLFSGGMESETQY
TRBV2	TRBJ1-2	ASSLTGYNYGYT
TRBV15	TRBJ2-1	ATSRDVGGWSSYNEQF
TRBV9	TRBJ1-5	ASSGPGQGIGPQH
TRBV14	TRBJ1-6	ASSPKQGILSSYNSPLH
TRBV18	TRBJ1-4	ASSPQRDPNEKLF
TRBV4-1	TRBJ2-3	ASSRIPRTSGGQDTQY
TRBV4-1	TRBJ1-5	ASSQEADYSNQPQH
TRBV12-3/TRBV12-4	TRBJ2-5	ASNKRGLETQY
TRBV25-1	TRBJ1-6	ASSEDLASYNSPLH
TRBV11-2	TRBJ2-5	ASRPSTGEETQY
TRBV7-2	TRBJ2-1	ASSLTTRPQF
TRBV9	TRBJ1-6	ASSVGTAIGSPLH
TRBV7-2	TRBJ2-7	ASSSQGAYEQY
TRBV11-3	TRBJ1-1	ASSSLTGGQAEAF
TRBV3-1/TRBV3-2	TRBJ2-5	ASSQLGPVGEVIPETQY
TRBV4-1	TRBJ1-1	ASSPGVNTEAF
TRBV15	TRBJ1-2	ATSRDRGLYGYT
TRBV29-1	TRBJ1-2	SARDFYGYT
TRBV4-1	TRBJ1-4	ASSQDPGRGALKLF
TRBV2	TRBJ2-1	ASSGLESYNEQF
TRBV19	TRBJ1-2	ATRTGELSYT
TRBV6-2/TRBV6-3	TRBJ1-5	ASSYSRQGNQPQH
TRBV19	TRBJ1-1	ASSIDVGQGRSMEAF
TRBV12-3/TRBV12-4	TRBJ1-5	ASSGITGQPQH
TRBV2	TRBJ2-1	ASSALAGSNEQF
TRBV29-1	TRBJ1-2	SVPRGAGYGYT
TRBV5-1	TRBJ2-3	ASSVLTSGGGADTQY
TRBV24-1	TRBJ1-1	ATRVRREDTEAF
TRBV5-1	TRBJ1-5	ARRGGGKMDQPQH
TRBV18	TRBJ2-1	ASSKSRDRGQYNEQF
TRBV7-9	TRBJ2-7	ASTEVGAGYEQY
TRBV6-5	TRBJ2-1	ASTTGESYEQF
TRBV5-1	TRBJ1-2	ASSLTEKNYGYT
TRBV29-1	TRBJ2-2	SVDTEPGELF